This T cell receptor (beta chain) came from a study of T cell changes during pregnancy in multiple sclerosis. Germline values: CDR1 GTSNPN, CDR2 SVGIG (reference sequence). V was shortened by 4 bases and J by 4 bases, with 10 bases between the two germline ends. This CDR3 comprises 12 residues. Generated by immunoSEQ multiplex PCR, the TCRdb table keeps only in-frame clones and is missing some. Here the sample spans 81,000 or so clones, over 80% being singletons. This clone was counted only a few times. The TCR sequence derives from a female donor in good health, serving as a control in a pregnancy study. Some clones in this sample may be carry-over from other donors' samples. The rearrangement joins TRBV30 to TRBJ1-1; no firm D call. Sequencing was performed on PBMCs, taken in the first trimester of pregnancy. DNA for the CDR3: TGTGCCTGGAATGAGGTCCCCACTGAAGCTTTCTTT. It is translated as CAWNEVPTEAFF.